A single sample gave rise to the 22 T cell receptor beta chains below, sequenced in a study of blood T cell repertoires in COVID-19. The method was immunoSEQ multiplex PCR; TCRdb's version includes in-frame clones alone and lacks a portion of them. The top ten clones hold approximately 10% of a sample with 140,000 or so clones, approximately 87% of them seen once. Sample: PBMCs or T cells enriched from blood (not recorded which). The receptors shown here come from a man in his fifties or sixties who had recovered from COVID-19.

V usage is TRBV3-1 (or the pseudogene TRBV3-2) and J usage is TRBJ1-2; D ambiguous. CDR3 length: 16 residues. CDR1 and CDR2 (germline): LGHDT, YNNKEL (reference sequence). V dropped 0 bases and J dropped 2 bases, with 13 bases sitting between them. CDR3 bases: TGTGCCAGCAGCCAAGATCTGCGACTCAGAAACTATGGCTACACCTTC. It translates to CASSQDLRLRNYGYTF.

This clone appeared a single time. V is TRBV30 and J is TRBJ1-3; 7 nucleotides line up with TRBD1. CDR3 size: 16 residues. Germline CDR1 is GTSNPN and CDR2 is SVGIG (reference sequence). V was clipped by 0 bases and J by 3 bases; unmatched bases: 8. The CDR3 DNA reads as TGTGCCTGGAGTGTACGGGGGCAGGGGGTTGGAAACACCATATATTTT. Amino acids: CAWSVRGQGVGNTIYF.

V usage is TRBV28 and J usage is TRBJ2-4; the match to TRBD1 covers 7 bases. CDR1 MDHEN and CDR2 SYDVKM come from the germline V gene. There are 16 residues in the CDR3. V was clipped by 5 bases and J by 1 base; unmatched bases: 8. The CDR3 region is CASSLVGGEAKNIQYF. The CDR3 bases are TGTGCCAGCAGTCTCGTAGGGGGCGAGGCCAAAAACATTCAGTACTTC.

J is TRBJ2-2 and V is TRBV28; 7 bases map to TRBD1. V trimming: 6 bases; J trimming: 4 bases; junction bases outside the gene matches: 5. Germline V gene sequence: CDR1 MDHEN, CDR2 SYDVKM. The CDR3 consists of 14 residues. The CDR3 DNA follows: TGTGCCAGCAGCGCCGGGACAGTCACCGGGGAGCTGTTTTTT. Translation: CASSAGTVTGELFF.

This chain uses TRBV29-1 with TRBJ1-6; D is ambiguous. The V end lost 5 bases, the J end lost 7 bases, and 3 bases lay between the germline ends. Germline-derived CDR1 and CDR2 are SQVTM and ANQGSEA. The CDR3 extends over 10 amino acids. Here the CDR3 reads CSVLNSPLHF. In DNA, the CDR3 is TGCAGCGTTTTAAATTCACCCCTCCACTTT. Looking up the rest from reference TRBV29-1 and TRBJ1-6 gives the full variable domain: SAVISQKPSRDICQRGTSLTIQCQVDSQVTMMFWYRQQPGQSLTLIATANQGSEATYESGFVIDKFPISRPNLTFSTLTVSNMSPEDSSIYLCSVLNSPLHFGNGTRLTVT.

V gene TRBV4-1 combines with J gene TRBJ2-7; 8 positions match TRBD1. J was trimmed by 7 bases and V by 4 bases; bases with no gene match: 21. Looked up from germline, CDR1 is MGHRA and CDR2 is YSYEKL. This CDR3 comprises 18 residues. The CDR3 region has the DNA TGCGCCAGCAGCCGAGAAATGACCGGGCAGGGGGCCTATTGGGAGCAGTACTTC. Its protein product is CASSREMTGQGAYWEQYF.

In its sample, this clone was seen once. This chain joins TRBV28 and TRBJ1-2; D ambiguous. Germline V CDR1 and CDR2: MDHEN, SYDVKM. This CDR3 is 13 amino acids long. Trimming stripped 7 bases from V and 4 bases from J, with 13 bases between. The CDR3 nucleotides read TGTGCCAGCACACGGGATAGTGTCTATGGCTACACCTTC. Protein product: CASTRDSVYGYTF.

The J gene is TRBJ2-7, the V gene TRBV13; tentative D call: TRBD1 (6 bases). Trimming took 4 bases from V and 0 from J, leaving 10 bases between them. CDR3 length: 14 residues. From germline, CDR1 is PRHDT and CDR2 FYEKMQ (reference sequence). The CDR3 nucleotides read TGTGCCAGCAGCTCCCCGGACAGCTCCTACGAGCAGTACTTC. It specifies CASSSPDSSYEQYF. The variable domain in full, completed from reference TRBV13 and TRBJ2-7, reads AAGVIQSPRHLIKEKRETATLKCYPIPRHDTVYWYQQGPGQDPQFLISFYEKMQSDKGSIPDRFSAQQFSDYHSELNMSSLELGDSALYFCASSSPDSSYEQYFGPGTRLTVT.

The chain couples TRBV5-5 to TRBJ1-4, with D possibly being TRBD1 (5 bases). V was cut by 4 bases and J by 6 bases, with 16 bases left in between. The CDR3 spans 15 residues. CDR1 SGHKS and CDR2 YYEKEE come from the germline V gene (reference sequence). CDR3 region: CASSPRTSGDEKLFF. CDR3 bases: TGTGCCAGCAGCCCGAGGACATCAGGAGATGAAAAACTGTTTTTT.

This sequence joins TRBV24-1 and TRBJ2-5, with 7 nucleotides matching TRBD1. CDR1 and CDR2 (germline): KGHDR, SFDVKD. The CDR3 has 13 residues. After removal of 7 bases from V and 5 bases from J, the junction contained 6 bases not matched to a gene. The CDR3 nucleotides are TGTGCCACCAGAGAGGGGGCGCAGGAGACCCAGTACTTC. Protein product: CATREGAQETQYF.

The rearrangement uses TRBV23-1 and TRBJ1-5; 10 bases line up with TRBD1. TRBV23-1 carries the ORF label, with uncertain function. V was pared by 11 bases and J by 5 bases, with 15 bases of the junction left unmatched. This CDR3 is 16 amino acids long. CDR3 protein: CAEVNPRGTGDQPQHF. CDR3 sequence (DNA): TGCGCCGAAGTCAATCCAAGGGGGACAGGGGATCAGCCCCAGCATTTT.

The chain joins TRBV11-2 to TRBJ2-7; weak D call: TRBD2 (5 bases). Per the germline V gene, CDR1 is SGHAT and CDR2 is FQNNGV. CDR3 length equals 12 residues. V gave up 5 bases and J gave up 6 bases, with 11 bases separating them. Here the CDR3 reads CASSAARGEQYF. The CDR3, as DNA: TGTGCCAGCAGCGCGGCCCGGGGCGAGCAGTACTTC.

This sequence joins TRBV25-1 and TRBJ1-2; no reliable D call. There are 14 residues in the CDR3. V was shortened by 0 bases and J by 4 bases, with 9 bases between the two germline ends. Looked up from germline, CDR1 is MGHDK and CDR2 is SYGVNS. The chain's CDR3 is CASSEYGKLYGYTF. The CDR3 nucleotides read TGTGCCAGCAGTGAATACGGGAAGCTCTATGGCTACACCTTC.

The chain links TRBV7-3 to TRBJ2-2, with TRBD1 as a possible D gene (6 bases). Looked up from germline, CDR1 is SGHTA and CDR2 is FQGTGA. This CDR3 contains 14 residues. Trimming removed 2 bases from V and 4 bases from J, with 8 bases in between. The CDR3 here is CASSLDRSTGELFF. The CDR3 nucleotides read TGTGCCAGCAGCTTAGACAGGAGCACCGGGGAGCTGTTTTTT.

The J gene is TRBJ1-6, the V gene TRBV5-6; D gene ambiguous. The V and J ends lost 0 bases and 0 bases respectively, with 7 bases between them. The CDR3 covers 16 residues. Per the germline V gene, CDR1 is SGHDT and CDR2 is YYEEEE. The CDR3 region has the DNA TGTGCCAGCAGCTTGGTCGCCAGCTCCTATAATTCACCCCTCCACTTT. It encodes CASSLVASSYNSPLHF.

The chain has TRBV2 and TRBJ2-4; maybe TRBD2 (6 bases). V lost 6 bases, J lost 1 base, and 13 bases lay in between. This CDR3 has 15 amino acids. The germline gives CDR1 SNHLY, CDR2 FYNNEI. CDR3 coding DNA: TGTGCCAGCAGGTCGGAGGGTGGGGCCAAAAACATTCAGTACTTC. Translating gives CASRSEGGAKNIQYF.

The chain employs TRBV3-1 (or the pseudogene TRBV3-2) and TRBJ1-2, with D perhaps TRBD1 (6 bases). CDR1 and CDR2 from the germline V gene are LGHDT and YNNKEL (reference sequence). This CDR3 spans 17 amino acids. Trimming left V 0 bases short and J 6 bases short, with 20 bases between. In DNA, the CDR3 is TGTGCCAGCAGCCAAGATCATGGAATACAGGGAATCAATGGCTACACCTTC. It encodes CASSQDHGIQGINGYTF.

This clone was observed once. This chain connects TRBV6-5 to TRBJ1-5; D is ambiguous. Germline V gene sequence: CDR1 MNHEY, CDR2 SVGAGI. Trimming removed 5 bases from V and 3 bases from J, with 14 bases in between. The CDR3 is 15 amino acids. The CDR3 reads CASSPVPMNNQPQHF. The DNA for the CDR3 is TGTGCCAGCAGTCCCGTCCCTATGAACAATCAGCCCCAGCATTTT.

The CDR3 here is CASSLAPGGPRGGEQYF. The CDR3 DNA is TGCGCCAGCAGCCTCGCCCCCGGCGGACCACGGGGGGGCGAGCAGTACTTC. The gene calls are TRBV5-1 and TRBJ2-7; the match to TRBD2 covers 8 bases. V lost 4 bases to trimming and J lost 6 bases; unmatched junction nucleotides: 18. This CDR3 has 17 residues. Germline CDR1 reads SGHRS; CDR2 reads YFSETQ.

This clone has just a few counts. The V call is TRBV5-1, the J call TRBJ2-7; D is unresolved. Germline values: CDR1 SGHRS, CDR2 YFSETQ. The CDR3 totals 14 residues. Trimming took off 0 bases at V and 3 bases at J, with 10 bases between the two ends. Here the CDR3 DNA reads TGCGCCAGCAGCTTGGCCAGTGGAGACTACGAGCAGTACTTC. This gives the protein CASSLASGDYEQYF.

The gene calls are TRBV15 and TRBJ1-1; D not resolved. The germline gives CDR1 LNHNV, CDR2 YYDKDF (reference sequence). The germline V and J ends were trimmed by 0 bases and 6 bases, with 5 bases remaining between them. CDR3 length: 12 amino acids. The CDR3 protein is CATSRDLAEAFF. The CDR3 DNA reads as TGTGCCACCAGCAGAGACTTAGCTGAAGCTTTCTTT.

The chain couples TRBV7-8 to TRBJ1-6, with D maybe TRBD1 (5 bases). The germline CDR1 and CDR2 sequences are SGHVS and FQNEAQ. CDR3 length: 16 amino acids. The V end lost 3 bases, the J end lost 3 bases, and 12 bases lay between the germline ends. Written as DNA, the CDR3 is TGTGCCAGCAGCTTTCGCAGGGAAGTCTATAATTCACCCCTCCACTTT. Translating gives CASSFRREVYNSPLHF.